This entry concerns a single T cell receptor beta chain. This clonotype has at least ten counts. No antigen is known for it. No base qualities exist here, and no much larger clone lies one base off it. The TCR beta CDR3 regions were amplified from RNA transcripts. The TCR CDR3 was subjected to a first round of RT-PCR using the HTBI primer set and the Qiagen OneStep RT-PCR kit. Libraries were constructed in a second round of multiplex PCR, after which size selection and purification were carried out. Libraries were sequenced paired-end with 100 bp reads on an Illumina HiSeq2000. The published analysis was carried out like this. SOAPnuke was used to process the raw data, with reads discarded if the reads contained adapters or uncalled bases, had a mean Phred below 15, or lacked an exact constant-primer or identifier match. High-quality paired reads were merged with COPE v1.2.5, and unique nucleotide sequences were defined as clonotypes. MiTCR v1.1 was used to align the clonotypes against IMGT TRBV, TRBD and TRBJ reference segments. The analysis included only V-J combinations with a frequency above 0.0001, which together covered 99% to 99.2% of the repertoires. A TCS score was defined as the ratio of F50 (clonal expansion) to E x V (chaos), with BLOSUM62-based TCRdist applied between CDR3 peptides within each V-J. Welch's t-statistics and random forest reduced 514 V-J features to fewer than 15, which were used in a naive Bayes classifier (R e1071). Using fastp at Q25 and MiXCR, TCRdb reprocessed the public reads and kept productive beta chains. Duplicate CDR3 protein sequences are folded into a single record with the most common DNA and genes. TCRdb's processing, not the study's, gives the V and J calls here. Here the sample has fewer than 550,000 distinct CDR3 sequences; approximately 14% occur a single time. Around 7% of the sample is in the top ten clones.

Its CDR3 holds 19 amino acids, cysteine through phenylalanine. The sequence is cut down to CDR3 DNA, 57 bases in frame from base 1. From the germline V gene, CDR1 is MNHNS and CDR2 is SASEGT. The junction carries 25 bases between V and J, which are trimmed by 6 bases and 0 bases respectively. These data originate in a study of T cells in Graves' hyperthyroidism and ophthalmopathy (dated by TCRdb to about 2019). Background for the entire study: Peripheral blood samples were taken at initial diagnosis, before any treatment was given. To identify TCR V-J signatures that set the groups apart, the researchers used a discovery cohort of 95 to 100 patients, made up of 43 with Graves' ophthalmopathy and about 55 with stable Graves' hyperthyroidism. Whether ophthalmopathy could be predicted prospectively was tested in an independent validation cohort made up of under 20 hyperthyroidism patients plus 17 patients who later progressed to ophthalmopathy. For training and testing, the 110 or so patients in the discovery cohort were randomly divided in a 7:3 ratio. In addition, the study compared T-cell repertoires in thyroid tissue and in blood from six Graves' hyperthyroidism patients. After sampling, hyperthyroidism patients received methimazole starting at 30 mg daily, and ophthalmopathy patients received high-dose intravenous methylprednisolone. The paper reports TCR Vbeta CDR3 sequencing of approximately 130 peripheral blood samples: over 40 ophthalmopathy, under 80 hyperthyroidism and approximately 17 progressor patients.

Graves' hyperthyroidism was defined as stable when no progression to ophthalmopathy occurred over 18 months of follow-up. The hyperthyroidism patients were between 18 and 65 years old and newly diagnosed, with a disease duration of less than 2 months. Exclusion was applied to patients with uncontrolled infections, other autoimmune diseases, pregnancy or lactation. Diagnoses relied on clinical symptoms, serum thyroxine and TRAb, thyroid ultrasound and orbital computed tomography. PBMCs were separated from roughly 9.3 ml of fresh peripheral blood using Ficoll-Paque density gradient centrifugation. Trizol reagent was used to extract total RNA, and RNA quality was then checked on an Agilent 2100 Bioanalyzer. Overall study results and their limits: During validation, the model predicted progression to ophthalmopathy a median of about 6.3 months ahead of onset, with around 71% sensitivity and 72% to 85% specificity. A model built on a 13 V-J signature distinguished ophthalmopathy from stable hyperthyroidism, reaching about 88% sensitivity and 81% to 83% specificity in cross-validation and 80%/75% in testing. Most expanded thyroid clonotypes (frequency above 0.001) were also detected in blood, suggesting blood repertoires may reflect thyroid immune responses. No statistical method was used to fix the sample size in advance, and group allocation was not hidden from the investigators.

The sequenced sample was blood. This clonotype was obtained from a woman aged 18-29 years with Graves' hyperthyroidism. The chain is encoded by TRBV6-1 joined to TRBJ2-3; a tentative D match to TRBD2 spans 8 bases. The CDR3 region: CASSGGGTVNPSSTDTQYF. The DNA sequence is given as TGTGCCAGCAGCGGGGGGGGGACAGTGAACCCCTCTAGCACAGATACGCAGTATTTT.